These T cell receptor beta chains were read from a single sample in a study of T cells in Graves' hyperthyroidism and ophthalmopathy. One entry per CDR3 protein, called by TCRdb with MiXCR from the multiplex PCR reads. This table holds some 500,000 distinct CDR3 sequences, approximately 15% found once. The sequenced sample was blood. These receptors came from a woman under 30 with Graves' hyperthyroidism. The CDR3 runs from the conserved cysteine through the conserved F or W. The D gene is left open where the match is weak. Clone size is stated in some rows and not others, as once, few, many or a class when expanded.

v_call	clone_size	d_call	j_call	cdr3_aa	cdr3_nt
TRBV28	-	-	TRBJ2-7	CASSSDSDTPAEQYF	TGTGCCAGCAGTTCGGACTCGGACACCCCGGCCGAGCAGTACTTC
TRBV12-3/TRBV12-4	many	-	TRBJ1-4	CASSLQVVEELFF	TGTGCCAGCAGTTTGCAGGTTGTTGAAGAACTGTTTTTT
TRBV27	few	TRBD1	TRBJ2-2	CASSFGTGNTGELFF	TGTGCCAGCAGTTTCGGGACAGGTAACACCGGGGAGCTGTTTTTT
TRBV12-3/TRBV12-4	many	-	TRBJ1-3	CASSLGLSSGNTIYF	TGTGCCAGCAGTTTGGGACTGTCCTCTGGAAACACCATATATTTT
TRBV29-1	many	TRBD2	TRBJ2-1	CSVERAGGPYNEQFF	TGCAGCGTTGAGAGGGCGGGAGGGCCCTACAATGAGCAGTTCTTC
TRBV5-1	-	-	TRBJ2-3	CASSLGTGKGPTDTQYF	TGCGCCAGCAGCTTGGGTACAGGGAAGGGGCCCACAGATACGCAGTATTTT
TRBV19	many	TRBD2	TRBJ2-3	CASSIVAGGTDTQYF	TGTGCCAGTAGTATAGTTGCGGGAGGGACGGATACGCAGTATTTT
TRBV10-2	many	TRBD1	TRBJ1-4	CASSEPDRGGRKLFF	TGCGCCAGCAGTGAGCCGGACAGGGGCGGAAGGAAACTGTTTTTT
TRBV19	few	-	TRBJ2-7	CASSNPGLAGYEQYF	TGTGCCAGTAGTAACCCGGGCCTAGCAGGTTACGAGCAGTACTTC
TRBV6-1	few	TRBD1	TRBJ1-6	CANRSQTGLTSPLHF	TGTGCCAACAGGAGCCAGACAGGGTTGACTTCACCCCTCCACTTT
TRBV29-1	many	TRBD2	TRBJ2-1	CSVELPSGSIDEQFF	TGCAGCGTTGAGTTGCCTAGCGGGAGTATCGATGAGCAGTTCTTC
TRBV5-4	few	TRBD1	TRBJ2-7	CASSLRTGGNEQYF	TGTGCCAGCAGCTTGAGGACAGGGGGCAACGAGCAGTACTTC
TRBV29-1	many	-	TRBJ1-1	CSGLEFMNTEAFF	TGCAGCGGTCTAGAGTTCATGAACACTGAAGCTTTCTTT
TRBV24-1	many	TRBD2	TRBJ2-7	CATSDSGTSGPAYEQYF	TGTGCCACCAGTGATTCCGGGACTAGCGGGCCCGCCTACGAGCAGTACTTC
TRBV2	many	TRBD1	TRBJ1-2	CASSARTGPNYGYTF	TGTGCCAGCAGTGCACGGACAGGCCCAAACTATGGCTACACCTTC
TRBV16	-	-	TRBJ1-2	CASSPTADPYDVGYTF	TGTGCCAGCAGCCCGACCGCGGACCCTTACGACGTCGGCTACACCTTC
TRBV13	few	-	TRBJ1-1	CASSETGKTTEAFF	TGTGCCAGCAGCGAGACAGGAAAAACGACTGAAGCTTTCTTT
TRBV3-1	many	TRBD1	TRBJ1-2	CASSHRGQGDIRVFGYTF	TGTGCCAGCAGCCACCGAGGACAGGGGGATATTAGGGTATTTGGCTACACCTTC
TRBV30	many	-	TRBJ1-1	CAWRVGLGAFF	TGTGCCTGGAGGGTAGGGTTGGGCGCTTTCTTT
TRBV19	few	-	TRBJ1-1	CASTFDGFTEAFF	TGTGCCAGTACGTTCGACGGGTTCACTGAAGCTTTCTTT
TRBV27	many	-	TRBJ2-3	CASTLTAGADTQYF	TGTGCCAGCACTTTAACCGCCGGTGCAGATACGCAGTATTTT